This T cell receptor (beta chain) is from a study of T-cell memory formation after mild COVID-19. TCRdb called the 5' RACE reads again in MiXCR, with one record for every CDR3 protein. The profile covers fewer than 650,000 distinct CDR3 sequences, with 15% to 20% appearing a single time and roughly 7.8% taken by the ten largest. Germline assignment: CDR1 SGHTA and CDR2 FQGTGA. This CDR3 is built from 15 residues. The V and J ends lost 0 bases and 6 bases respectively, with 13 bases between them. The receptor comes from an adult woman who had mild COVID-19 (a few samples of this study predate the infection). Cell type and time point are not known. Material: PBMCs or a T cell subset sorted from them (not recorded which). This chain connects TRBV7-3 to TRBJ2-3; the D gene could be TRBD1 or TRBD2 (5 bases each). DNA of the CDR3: TGTGCCAGCAGCTTAACGGTCTACTGGGGGGATACGCAGTATTTT. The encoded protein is CASSLTVYWGDTQYF.